These 20 T cell receptor beta chains were sequenced from one sample in a study of tumor-infiltrating lymphocytes in primary liver carcinoma. From around 520 ng of total RNA, TCR beta-specific cDNA was reverse-transcribed using a constant-region primer. It was through three nested multiplex PCR rounds of slightly modified ARM-PCR that TCR beta libraries arose. A C-beta reverse primer and TRBV1-TRBV30 forward primers served in each of the first two PCR rounds, at ten to eleven cycles apiece. Each CDR3 protein gets one entry after TCRdb re-called the multiplex PCR reads with MiXCR. The data contain some 180,000 distinct CDR3 sequences, around four fifths of them seen just once; the ten biggest clones take up around a sixth. The study co-extracted DNA and RNA from 20-30 mg of unsorted bulk tissue. The specimen was tumor tissue from primary liver carcinoma. The receptors were gathered from a man in his forties with primary liver carcinoma and hepatitis B virus infection.

Comment on this clonotype: Relative to the germline gene, one junction end is altered; a read error may explain this. The V gene is TRBV4-2, the J gene TRBJ2-7; 7 bases align to TRBD1. The CDR3 is made up of 13 amino acids. Germline V lookup: CDR1 LGHNA, CDR2 YNFKEQ. CDR3 loop: CDSSPGQTYEQYF. For the CDR3, the DNA is TGTGACAGCAGCCCGGGACAGACCTACGAGCAGTATTTC.

The chain is built from TRBV5-1 and TRBJ2-1; D is uncertain. The CDR3 covers 12 residues. Trimming took 5 bases from V and 10 from J, leaving 13 bases between them. CDR1 is SGHRS, CDR2 YFSETQ, per germline. In DNA, the CDR3 is TGCGCCAGCAGTTTATTACAGACAGAGCAGTTCTTC. It encodes CASSLLQTEQFF.

The CDR3 DNA sequence: TGCGCCAGCAGCCAAGACGCCCCGGCGAACATTCAGTACTTC. It specifies CASSQDAPANIQYF. This sequence joins TRBV4-3 and TRBJ2-4; D gene ambiguous. V shed 0 bases and J shed 7 bases, with 10 bases lying between them. The CDR3 is made up of 14 amino acids. Germline V gene data show CDR1 as LGHNA and CDR2 as YSLEER.

Concerning this clonotype: One junction end does not reproduce the germline sequence, and a read error may be involved. J is TRBJ2-3 and V is TRBV11-1; a weak D match, TRBD1 (6 bases). Germline assignment: CDR1 SGHAT and CDR2 FQDESV (reference sequence). The CDR3 sequence is 19 residues long. CDR3 bases: TGTGCCAGCAGCTATGGGGGCAGCTCTGTTGGAGCCCGCACAGATATGCAGTATTTT. Translated: CASSYGGSSVGARTDMQYF.

There are many counts of this clonotype. The rearrangement joins TRBV7-9 to TRBJ1-5; D may be TRBD1 (6 bases). The ends were cut back, 5 bases at V and 6 bases at J, with 11 bases in the middle. This CDR3 region has 13 residues. The germline CDR1 and CDR2 sequences are SEHNR and FQNEAQ (reference sequence). CDR3 bases: TGTGCCAGCAGCGTATTAGGGGGTCAGCCCCAGCATTTT. Its protein product is CASSVLGGQPQHF.

Turning to this clonotype: The missing conserved phenylalanine or tryptophan at the end of this CDR3 makes a read error likely. The rearrangement joins TRBV4-3 to TRBJ1-5, with unresolved D. Germline CDR1 LGHNA, CDR2 YSLEER. CDR3 length equals 13 residues. With 2 bases removed from V and 5 bases from J, the gap between germline ends came to 7 bases. The CDR3 spells CASSQKVHQPQHI. The CDR3 DNA follows: TGCGCCAGCAGCCAAAAAGTTCATCAGCCCCAGCATATT.

In this sample, this clonotype turned up once. The junction differs from germline at one of its ends, possibly a read error. CDR3 DNA: TGCAGCGTTGAAGTCATAAATCTGGGCACCCAACGACCCGAAGCTATCTTT. Translated: CSVEVINLGTQRPEAIF. V and J are TRBV29-1 and TRBJ1-1; no reliable D call. Germline V gene lookup returns CDR1 SQVTM and CDR2 ANQGSEA. The CDR3 spans 17 residues.

The chain links TRBV20-1 to TRBJ1-2, with a possible D match to TRBD1 (6 bases). In germline, CDR1 is DFQATT, CDR2 SNEGSKA (reference sequence). Trimming pared 0 bases from V and 3 bases from J, leaving 11 bases between. The CDR3 contains 14 residues. The CDR3 loop reads CSARDLRGDYGYTF. The DNA for the CDR3 is TGCAGTGCTAGAGATCTGAGGGGGGACTATGGCTACACCTTC.

Regarding this clonotype: The CDR3 ends on some other residue instead of the conserved phenylalanine or tryptophan, so this is likely a read error. The rearrangement links TRBV28 to TRBJ2-1; a possible D gene is TRBD1 (6 bases). CDR3 length: 15 residues. Trimming removed 5 bases from V and 8 bases from J, with 19 bases in between. Germline CDR1 MDHEN, CDR2 SYDVKM. Here the CDR3 DNA reads TGTGCCAGCAGTCTCCCGGGACACTTGGGGCATGAGCAGTTCCTC. Translating gives CASSLPGHLGHEQFL.

This clonotype was seen only a few times. The chain couples TRBV12-3 or TRBV12-4 to TRBJ2-3; D gene uncertain. The DNA end lines up better with TRBJ1-5; the J call may be wrong. The CDR3 totals 16 residues. The chain's CDR3 is CASSLGRQGSTDTQHF. Here the CDR3 DNA reads TGTGCCAGCAGTTTAGGCAGACAAGGAAGCACAGATACGCAGCATTTT.

The V gene is TRBV5-1, the J gene TRBJ1-5, with D perhaps TRBD1 (6 bases). The CDR3 has 15 residues. Trimming removed 3 bases at V and 6 bases at J, with 16 bases between. Germline CDR1 and CDR2: SGHRS and YFSETQ. The CDR3 DNA reads TGCGCCAGCAGCTCAGGGGACCCGGGGAGTCAGCCCCAGCATTTT. This gives the protein CASSSGDPGSQPQHF.

Details on this clonotype: A read error may explain this, as a much larger clone is one base away. The V call is TRBV28, the J call TRBJ2-1; TRBD1 might be the D (5 bases). Germline V gene sequence: CDR1 MDHEN, CDR2 SYDVKM. The CDR3 is 15 residues long. V was cut by 3 bases and J by 7 bases, with 16 bases left in between. The chain's CDR3 is CASSFRVNVINEQFF. CDR3 DNA: TGTGCCAGCAGTTTCAGGGTCAATGTAATAAATGAGCAGTTCTTC.

The chain uses TRBV5-1 and TRBJ2-3; the D gene could be TRBD1 or TRBD2 (6 bases each). V was shortened by 3 bases and J by 12 bases, with 23 bases between the two germline ends. This CDR3 has 15 amino acids. Germline V gene data show CDR1 as SGHRS and CDR2 as YFSETQ. The CDR3 here is CASSSAGSWTDAQYF. The CDR3 DNA is TGCGCCAGCAGCTCCGCCGGGAGCTGGACAGATGCCCAGTATTTT.

J is TRBJ2-5 and V is TRBV29-1; D might be TRBD2 (5 bases). The CDR3 consists of 12 residues. CDR1 is SQVTM and CDR2 is ANQGSEA in the germline V gene. The CDR3 DNA reads as TGCAGAGTTCTGACAAGCGGAGATACCCAGTACTTC. The encoded protein is CRVLTSGDTQYF. The full variable domain, with the rest looked up from reference TRBV29-1 and TRBJ2-5, is SAVISQKPSRDICQRGTSLTIQCQVDSQVTMMFWYRQQPGQSLTLIATANQGSEATYESGFVIDKFPISRPNLTFSTLTVSNMSPEDSSIYLCRVLTSGDTQYFGPGTRLLVL.

A word on this clonotype: The germline gene is not matched at one end of the junction; a read error may be the cause. V usage is TRBV5-1 and J usage is TRBJ2-6; D possibly matches TRBD1 or TRBD2 (6 bases each). Per the germline V gene, CDR1 is SGHRS and CDR2 is YFSETQ. The CDR3 has 18 residues. For the CDR3, the DNA is TGCGCCAGCAGCTTATCCGTTGGATCACCCTCGGGGGCTAACGTCGTGAATTTC. This sequence encodes CASSLSVGSPSGANVVNF.

Comments on this clonotype: Germline and junction disagree at one end, which may indicate a read error. The chain uses TRBV5-1 and TRBJ2-2; the D gene could be TRBD1 or TRBD2 (5 bases each). There are 16 residues in the CDR3. From germline, CDR1 is SGHRS and CDR2 YFSETQ. The CDR3 loop is CASSLSPSMDTGELFF. The DNA of the CDR3 is TGCGCCAGCAGCTTGAGTCCTAGCATGGACACCGGGGAACTGTTTTTT.

This clonotype was observed a single time. One end of the junction does not line up with germline, which may come from a read error. CDR3 residues: CATSAPGLYNEQLF. CDR3 in DNA: TGTGCCACCAGTGCCCCGGGCCTTTACAATGAGCAGTTGTTC. This chain links TRBV24-1 with TRBJ2-1; no clear D gene. The CDR3 totals 14 residues. CDR1 is KGHDR and CDR2 is SFDVKD in the germline V gene.

The chain recombines TRBV19 with TRBJ1-6, with D perhaps TRBD1 (5 bases). Trimming cost V 7 bases and J 9 bases, with 16 bases left between them. Germline V lookup: CDR1 LNHDA, CDR2 SQIVND (reference sequence). This CDR3 comprises 14 residues. Written as DNA, the CDR3 is TGTGCCAGTACCCCTGGGACGGCTACTTCACCCCTCCACTTT. Amino acids: CASTPGTATSPLHF.

This clonotype was seen many times. This sequence joins TRBV6-2 or TRBV6-3 and TRBJ2-1; D may be TRBD1 or TRBD2 (5 bases each). The V and J ends lost 5 bases and 7 bases respectively, with 18 bases between them. CDR1 MNHEY and CDR2 SVGEGT come from the germline V gene. The CDR3 sequence is 15 residues long. CDR3: CASSTPPIWGNEQFF. DNA of the CDR3: TGTGCCAGCAGTACCCCGCCCATTTGGGGGAATGAGCAGTTCTTC.

Concerning this clonotype itself: Relative to the germline gene, one junction end is altered; a read error may explain this. The chain has TRBV11-2 and TRBJ2-1; D unclear. The length of the CDR3 is 13 residues. CDR1 is SGHAT, CDR2 FQNNGV, per germline. The CDR3 DNA reads TGCGCCATCAGCTCAGAATTATACAATGAGCAGTTATTC. Its translation is CAISSELYNEQLF.